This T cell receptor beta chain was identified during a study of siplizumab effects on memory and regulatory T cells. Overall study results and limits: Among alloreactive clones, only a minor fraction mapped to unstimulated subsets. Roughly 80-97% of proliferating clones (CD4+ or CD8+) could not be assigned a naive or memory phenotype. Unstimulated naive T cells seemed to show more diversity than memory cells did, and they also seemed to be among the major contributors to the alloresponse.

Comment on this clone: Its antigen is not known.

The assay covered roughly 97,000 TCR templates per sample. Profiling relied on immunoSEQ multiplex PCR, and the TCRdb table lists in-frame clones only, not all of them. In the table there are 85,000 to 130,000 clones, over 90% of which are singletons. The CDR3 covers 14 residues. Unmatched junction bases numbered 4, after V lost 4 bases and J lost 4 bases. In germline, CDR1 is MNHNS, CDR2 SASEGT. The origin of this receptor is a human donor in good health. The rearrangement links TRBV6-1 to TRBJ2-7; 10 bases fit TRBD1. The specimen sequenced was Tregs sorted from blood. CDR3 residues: CASSVDRGVYEQYF. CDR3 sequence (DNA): TGTGCCAGCAGTGTGGACAGGGGGGTGTACGAGCAGTACTTC.